Listed below are T cell receptor beta chains from one sample, sequenced in a study of CD8 T cells in Susac syndrome. MiXCR was run by TCRdb on the immunoSEQ multiplex PCR reads, yielding one entry per CDR3 protein. This table has about 430,000 distinct CDR3 sequences, 75% to 90% appearing once. The sample consisted of CD8+ T cells from PBMCs. These receptor sequences come from a human donor with multiple sclerosis. CDR3s include the opening cysteine and the closing phenylalanine or tryptophan. A D gene is named only where the DNA matches it firmly. The size of a clone is reported for some rows only, either as once, few or many, or as a class for expanded clones.

J	V	D	size	CDR3	DNA
TRBJ2-7	TRBV25-1	NA	NA	CASSPGLSSYEQYF	TGTGCCAGCAGCCCGGGACTCAGCTCCTACGAGCAGTACTTC
TRBJ2-1	TRBV7-7	NA	NA	CASSISSGAYNEQFF	TGTGCTAGCAGCATCAGCTCAGGGGCCTACAATGAGCAGTTCTTC
TRBJ2-7	TRBV3-1	NA	NA	CASSHRLTPNEQYF	TGTGCCAGCAGCCACCGACTGACTCCTAACGAGCAGTACTTC
TRBJ2-7	TRBV20-1	TRBD2	NA	CSARIRQLAGGGHEQYF	TGCAGTGCTAGGATCCGACAACTAGCGGGAGGGGGTCACGAGCAGTACTTC
TRBJ1-2	TRBV4-1	NA	once	CASSQDRAGLNYGYTF	TGCGCCAGCAGCCAAGATCGGGCAGGGCTAAACTATGGCTACACCTTC
TRBJ2-2	TRBV27	NA	NA	CATSTGTPNTGELFF	TGTGCCACCTCCACCGGGACACCTAACACCGGGGAGCTGTTTTTT
TRBJ2-7	TRBV7-6	NA	NA	CASSLDGLGDGSYEQYF	TGTGCCAGCAGCTTAGATGGCTTAGGAGACGGCTCCTACGAGCAGTACTTC
TRBJ2-2	TRBV27	TRBD2	once	CASSFQASGIAGELFF	TGTGCCAGCAGTTTCCAGGCTAGCGGGATTGCCGGGGAGCTGTTTTTT
TRBJ1-2	TRBV6-1	NA	once	CASSEIAFQDYGYTF	TGTGCCAGCAGTGAAATTGCCTTCCAGGACTATGGCTACACCTTC
TRBJ2-7	TRBV29-1	TRBD2	NA	CSVAGGGSYEQYF	TGCAGCGTGGCTGGCGGGGGATCCTACGAGCAGTACTTC
TRBJ1-3	TRBV10-3	NA	NA	CAISRREDSGNTIYF	TGTGCCATCAGCCGCCGGGAGGACTCTGGAAACACCATATATTTT
TRBJ2-2	TRBV10-3	NA	NA	CAIRSDTGELFF	TGTGCCATCAGGTCCGACACCGGGGAGCTGTTTTTT
TRBJ2-7	TRBV27	NA	NA	CASSLKGVVYEQYF	TGTGCCAGCAGTTTAAAAGGGGTGGTCTACGAGCAGTACTTC
TRBJ1-1	TRBV15	NA	NA	CATSSELEDDTEAFF	TGTGCCACCAGCAGTGAACTGGAGGACGACACTGAAGCTTTCTTT
TRBJ2-7	TRBV21-1	NA	NA	CASSKTPGQNDSYEQYF	TGTGCCAGCAGCAAAACGCCCGGGCAGAATGATAGCTACGAGCAGTACTTC
TRBJ2-3	TRBV4-1	TRBD1	once	CASSQAGTGYVPLTDTQYF	TGCGCCAGCAGCCAAGCCGGGACAGGGTACGTCCCCCTCACAGATACGCAGTATTTT
TRBJ2-7	TRBV4-1	NA	NA	CASSQKGPSGEEQYF	TGCGCCAGCAGCCAAAAGGGACCGTCAGGGGAAGAGCAGTACTTC
TRBJ2-1	TRBV27	TRBD1	NA	CASAKSEGAGEQFF	TGTGCCAGCGCGAAGAGTGAGGGGGCGGGTGAGCAGTTCTTC
TRBJ2-3	TRBV5-1	NA	NA	CASSSAAADTQYF	TGCGCCAGCAGCTCGGCAGCGGCAGATACGCAGTATTTT
TRBJ2-1	TRBV3-1	NA	NA	CASSLTGDLNEQFF	TGTGCCAGCAGCCTGACCGGGGACTTGAATGAGCAGTTCTTC
TRBJ2-2	TRBV29-1	TRBD1	NA	CSVTAHRGRGTGELFF	TGCAGCGTTACCGCCCACAGGGGGCGCGGCACCGGGGAGCTGTTTTTT
TRBJ1-1	TRBV28	NA	NA	CASRPGDLNTEAFF	TGTGCCAGCAGACCCGGGGATCTTAACACTGAAGCTTTCTTT
TRBJ1-2	TRBV4-2	NA	NA	CASSQGGHAGYANYGYTF	TGTGCCAGCAGCCAAGGAGGCCACGCGGGGTATGCTAACTATGGCTACACCTTC
TRBJ1-5	TRBV6-1	TRBD1	NA	CASSEGQWDPNQPQHF	TGTGCCAGCAGTGAGGGACAGTGGGATCCCAATCAGCCCCAGCATTTT
TRBJ1-1	TRBV20-1	TRBD1	NA	CSAREGQGEAFF	TGCAGTGCTAGAGAAGGACAGGGTGAAGCTTTCTTT
TRBJ2-7	TRBV28	TRBD1	NA	CASSSNRGFVYEQYF	TGTGCCAGCAGTTCTAACAGGGGGTTTGTCTACGAGCAGTACTTC
TRBJ2-2	TRBV7-9	TRBD2	NA	CASSGGGTRTNTGELFF	TGTGCCAGCAGCGGAGGCGGGACTAGGACGAACACCGGGGAGCTGTTTTTT
TRBJ2-5	TRBV2	NA	NA	CASKGRLLYQETQYF	TGTGCCAGCAAGGGGCGCCTCTTGTACCAAGAGACCCAGTACTTC
TRBJ1-6	TRBV30	NA	NA	CAWSVPSLRSSYNSPLHF	TGTGCCTGGAGTGTACCCAGTCTTCGAAGCTCCTATAATTCACCCCTCCACTTT
TRBJ2-1	TRBV11-3	NA	NA	CASSLETLAVSSYNEQFF	TGTGCCAGCAGCTTAGAGACATTAGCGGTGAGCTCCTACAATGAGCAGTTCTTC
TRBJ1-5	TRBV2	NA	NA	CASSDRGGQPQHF	TGTGCCAGCTCGGATCGGGGCGGTCAGCCCCAGCATTTT
TRBJ2-3	TRBV12-3/TRBV12-4	NA	NA	CASSFYTHTDTQYF	TGTGCCAGCAGTTTTTACACACACACAGATACGCAGTATTTT
TRBJ2-3	TRBV29-1	NA	NA	CSVEDPRQTSTDTQYF	TGCAGCGTTGAAGATCCGAGACAGACAAGCACAGATACGCAGTATTTT
TRBJ1-2	TRBV9	NA	NA	CASSVADSEDGPNYGYTF	TGTGCCAGCAGCGTAGCCGACAGCGAGGATGGGCCTAACTATGGCTACACCTTC
TRBJ2-1	TRBV10-2	NA	NA	CASRGPPGDEQFF	TGCGCCAGCAGGGGACCGCCTGGCGATGAGCAGTTCTTC
TRBJ1-1	TRBV6-5	NA	once	CASSYGGGYTEVFF	TGTGCCAGCAGTTACGGTGGAGGGTATACTGAAGTTTTCTTT
TRBJ2-2	TRBV29-1	NA	NA	CSVEDQGAGELFF	TGCAGCGTTGAAGATCAAGGGGCAGGGGAGCTGTTTTTT
TRBJ1-2	TRBV27	NA	NA	CASSPSGLSYGYTF	TGTGCCAGCAGTCCCTCCGGACTGTCCTATGGCTACACCTTC
TRBJ2-2	TRBV12-3/TRBV12-4	TRBD1	NA	CASSFNGQGDTGELFF	TGTGCCAGCAGTTTTAACGGACAGGGGGACACCGGGGAGCTGTTTTTT
TRBJ2-5	TRBV11-3	NA	NA	CASSSNREMRETQYF	TGTGCCAGCAGCTCGAACAGGGAAATGAGGGAGACCCAGTACTTC
TRBJ1-1	TRBV3-1	TRBD1	NA	CASSQARTGDTEAFF	TGTGCCAGCAGCCAAGCTCGGACAGGGGATACTGAAGCTTTCTTT
TRBJ2-5	TRBV27	NA	NA	CASSKDGPDLSETQYF	TGTGCCAGCAGTAAAGACGGACCGGACCTTAGTGAGACCCAGTACTTC
TRBJ2-7	TRBV12-5	NA	NA	CASGTDPVLGEQYF	TGTGCTAGTGGTACCGACCCGGTACTAGGCGAGCAGTACTTC
TRBJ2-5	TRBV19	TRBD2	few	CASSMFPSGTQETQYF	TGTGCCAGTAGTATGTTTCCTAGCGGCACCCAAGAGACCCAGTACTTC
TRBJ2-7	TRBV6-1	TRBD1	few	CASSRDSTGSYEQYF	TGTGCCAGCAGTCGGGATTCGACAGGGTCCTACGAGCAGTACTTC
TRBJ1-1	TRBV3-1	NA	NA	CASSQESGYGVSTEAFF	TGTGCCAGCAGCCAAGAGTCCGGGTATGGCGTTAGTACTGAAGCTTTCTTT
TRBJ2-2	TRBV6-6	NA	NA	CASSPPGTNTGELFF	TGTGCCAGCTCCCCCCCGGGTACGAACACCGGGGAGCTGTTTTTT
TRBJ1-1	TRBV27	NA	NA	CASSSPNERADTEAFF	TGTGCCAGCAGTTCCCCGAATGAACGTGCGGACACTGAAGCTTTCTTT
TRBJ1-4	TRBV12-3/TRBV12-4	NA	NA	CASSLSPGFPNEKLFF	TGTGCCAGCAGTTTATCCCCAGGGTTCCCTAATGAAAAACTGTTTTTT
TRBJ2-2	TRBV6-1	NA	NA	CATLGPGELFF	TGTGCCACCCTGGGACCCGGGGAGCTGTTTTTT
TRBJ2-1	TRBV29-1	NA	few	CSVRPPTYNEQFF	TGCAGCGTTCGGCCACCAACCTACAATGAGCAGTTCTTC
TRBJ2-1	TRBV6-5	TRBD2	once	CASSYSMGTSGRARGEQFF	TGTGCCAGCAGTTACTCGATGGGGACTAGCGGGAGGGCCAGGGGTGAGCAGTTCTTC